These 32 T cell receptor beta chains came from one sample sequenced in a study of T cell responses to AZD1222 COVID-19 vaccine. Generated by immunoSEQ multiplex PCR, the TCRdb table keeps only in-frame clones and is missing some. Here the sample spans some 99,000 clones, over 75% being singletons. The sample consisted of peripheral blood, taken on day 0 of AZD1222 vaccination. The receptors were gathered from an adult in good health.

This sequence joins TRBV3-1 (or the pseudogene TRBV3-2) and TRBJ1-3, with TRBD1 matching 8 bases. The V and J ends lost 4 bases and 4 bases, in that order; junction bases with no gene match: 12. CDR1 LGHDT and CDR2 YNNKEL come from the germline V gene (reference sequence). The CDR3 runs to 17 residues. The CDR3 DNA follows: TGTGCCAGCAGCCCCTCCCCGACAGGGGCGAGGGGAAACACCATATATTTT. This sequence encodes CASSPSPTGARGNTIYF.

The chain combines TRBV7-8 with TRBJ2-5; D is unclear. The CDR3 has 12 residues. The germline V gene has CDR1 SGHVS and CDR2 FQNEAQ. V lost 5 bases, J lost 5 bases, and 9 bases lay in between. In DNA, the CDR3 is TGTGCCAGCAGCCGGATTGCGGAGACCCAGTACTTC. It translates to CASSRIAETQYF.

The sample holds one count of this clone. The CDR3 region has the DNA TGTGCCAGCAGTAACCGGGACAGGGACCCCGGGGAGCTGTTTTTT. Amino acid sequence: CASSNRDRDPGELFF. This chain uses TRBV27 with TRBJ2-2, with 9 positions matching TRBD1. Per the germline V gene, CDR1 is MNHEY and CDR2 is SMNVEV (reference sequence). The CDR3 sequence is 15 residues long. V was pared by 5 bases and J by 6 bases, with 7 bases of the junction left unmatched.

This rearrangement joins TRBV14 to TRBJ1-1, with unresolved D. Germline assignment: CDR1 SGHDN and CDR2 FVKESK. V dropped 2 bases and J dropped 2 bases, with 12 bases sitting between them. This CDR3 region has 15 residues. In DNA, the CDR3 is TGTGCCAGCAGCCAACCCCCAAGGGCCAACACTGAAGCTTTCTTT. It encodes CASSQPPRANTEAFF.

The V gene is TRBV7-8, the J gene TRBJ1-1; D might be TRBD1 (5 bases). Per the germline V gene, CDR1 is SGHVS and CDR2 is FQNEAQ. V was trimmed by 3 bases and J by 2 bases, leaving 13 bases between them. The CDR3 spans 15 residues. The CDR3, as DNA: TGTGCCAGCAGCTTGGGGGGGGGTTATAACACTGAAGCTTTCTTT. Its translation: CASSLGGGYNTEAFF. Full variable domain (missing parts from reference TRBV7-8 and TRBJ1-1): GAGVSQSPRYKVAKRGQDVALRCDPISGHVSLFWYQQALGQGPEFLTYFQNEAQLDKSGLPSDRFFAERPEGSVSTLKIQRTQQEDSAVYLCASSLGGGYNTEAFFGQGTRLTVV.

CDR3 protein: CAWHSHGYTF. The CDR3 coding sequence is TGTGCCTGGCATTCCCATGGCTACACCTTC. The gene calls are TRBV30 and TRBJ1-2; no clear D gene. The V and J ends lost 5 bases and 6 bases respectively, with 7 bases between them. CDR3 length: 10 residues. From germline, CDR1 is GTSNPN and CDR2 SVGIG (reference sequence).

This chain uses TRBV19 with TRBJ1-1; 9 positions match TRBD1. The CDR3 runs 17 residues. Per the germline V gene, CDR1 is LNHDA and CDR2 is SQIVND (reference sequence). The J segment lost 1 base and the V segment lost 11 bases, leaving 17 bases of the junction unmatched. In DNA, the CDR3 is TGTGCCGGATTGGAGGACAGGGGCGACGGTAGGAACACTGAAGCTTTCTTT. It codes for CAGLEDRGDGRNTEAFF.

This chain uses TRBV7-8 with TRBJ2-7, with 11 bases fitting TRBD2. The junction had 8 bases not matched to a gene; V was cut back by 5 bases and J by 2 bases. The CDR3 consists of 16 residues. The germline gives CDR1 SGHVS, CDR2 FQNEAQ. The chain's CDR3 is CASSRGLADRPYEQYV. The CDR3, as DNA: TGTGCCAGCAGCCGGGGACTAGCGGATCGCCCCTACGAGCAGTACGTC.

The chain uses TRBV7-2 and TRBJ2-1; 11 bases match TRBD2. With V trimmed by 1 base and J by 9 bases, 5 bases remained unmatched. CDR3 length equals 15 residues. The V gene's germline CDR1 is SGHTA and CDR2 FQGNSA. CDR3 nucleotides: TGTGCCAGCAGCTTAGGCGCTAGCGGGAGGAGTGAGCAGTTCTTC. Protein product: CASSLGASGRSEQFF.

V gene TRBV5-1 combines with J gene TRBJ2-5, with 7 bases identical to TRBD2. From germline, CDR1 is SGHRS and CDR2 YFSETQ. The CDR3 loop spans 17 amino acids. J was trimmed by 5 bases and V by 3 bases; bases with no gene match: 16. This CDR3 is CASSWRSGAGVLETQYF. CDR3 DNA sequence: TGCGCCAGCAGCTGGAGGAGCGGGGCGGGAGTGTTGGAGACCCAGTACTTC.

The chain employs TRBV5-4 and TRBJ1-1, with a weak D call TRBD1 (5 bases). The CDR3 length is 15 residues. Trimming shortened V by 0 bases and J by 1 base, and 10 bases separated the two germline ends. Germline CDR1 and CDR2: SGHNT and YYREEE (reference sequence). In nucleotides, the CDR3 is TGTGCCAGCAGCTTGGGCCCCGGACAGAACACTGAAGCTTTCTTT. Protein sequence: CASSLGPGQNTEAFF.

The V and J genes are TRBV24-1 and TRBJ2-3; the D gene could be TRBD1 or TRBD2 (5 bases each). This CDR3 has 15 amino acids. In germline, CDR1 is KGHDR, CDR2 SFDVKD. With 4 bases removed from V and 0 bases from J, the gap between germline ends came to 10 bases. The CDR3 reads CATSDRDGSTDTQYF. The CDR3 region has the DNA TGTGCCACCAGTGACCGGGACGGAAGCACAGATACGCAGTATTTT.

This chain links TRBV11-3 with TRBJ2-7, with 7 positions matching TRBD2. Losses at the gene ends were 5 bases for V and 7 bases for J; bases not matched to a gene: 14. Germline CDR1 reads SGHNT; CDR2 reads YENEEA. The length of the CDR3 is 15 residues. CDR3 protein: CASSPGGKLALEQYV. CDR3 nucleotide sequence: TGTGCCAGCAGCCCCGGTGGTAAACTAGCGCTAGAGCAGTACGTC.

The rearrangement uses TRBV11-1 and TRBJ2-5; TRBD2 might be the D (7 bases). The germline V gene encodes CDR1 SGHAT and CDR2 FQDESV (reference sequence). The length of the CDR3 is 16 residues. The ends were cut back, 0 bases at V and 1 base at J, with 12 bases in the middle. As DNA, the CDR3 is TGTGCCAGCAGCTTAGCCGGGGGGCGAGTCCAAGAGACCCAGTACTTC. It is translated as CASSLAGGRVQETQYF.

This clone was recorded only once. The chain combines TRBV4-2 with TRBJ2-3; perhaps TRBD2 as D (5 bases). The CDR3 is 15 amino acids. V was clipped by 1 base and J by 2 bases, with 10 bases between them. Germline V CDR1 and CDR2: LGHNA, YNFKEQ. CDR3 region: CASSQVSGSTDTQYF. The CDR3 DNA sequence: TGTGCCAGCAGCCAAGTCTCGGGGTCCACAGATACGCAGTATTTT.

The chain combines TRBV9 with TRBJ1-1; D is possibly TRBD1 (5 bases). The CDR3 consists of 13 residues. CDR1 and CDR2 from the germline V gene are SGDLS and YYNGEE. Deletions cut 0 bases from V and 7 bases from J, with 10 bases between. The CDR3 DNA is TGTGCCAGCAGCGTAGGAGAGGGGCTTGAAGCTTTCTTT. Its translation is CASSVGEGLEAFF.

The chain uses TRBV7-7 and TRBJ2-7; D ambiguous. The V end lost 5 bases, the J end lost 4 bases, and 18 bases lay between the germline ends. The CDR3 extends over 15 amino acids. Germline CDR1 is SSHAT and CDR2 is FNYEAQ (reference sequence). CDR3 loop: CASSPQLGSKYEQYF. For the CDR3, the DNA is TGTGCCAGCAGCCCTCAGCTAGGGTCCAAATACGAGCAGTACTTC. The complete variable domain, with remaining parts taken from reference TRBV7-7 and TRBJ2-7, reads GAGVSQSPRYKVTKRGQDVTLRCDPISSHATLYWYQQALGQGPEFLTYFNYEAQPDKSGLPSDRFSAERPEGSISTLTIQRTEQRDSAMYRCASSPQLGSKYEQYFGPGTRLTVT.

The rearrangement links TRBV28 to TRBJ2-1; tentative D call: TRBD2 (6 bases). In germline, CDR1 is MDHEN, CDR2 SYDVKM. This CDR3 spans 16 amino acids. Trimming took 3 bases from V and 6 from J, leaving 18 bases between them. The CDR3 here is CASSFPPGRPSNEQFF. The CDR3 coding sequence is TGTGCCAGCAGTTTCCCGCCCGGGAGACCTAGCAATGAGCAGTTCTTC.

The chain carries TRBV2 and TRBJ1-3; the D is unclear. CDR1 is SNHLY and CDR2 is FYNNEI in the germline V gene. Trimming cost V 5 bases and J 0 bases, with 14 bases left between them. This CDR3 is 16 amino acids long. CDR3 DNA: TGTGCCAGCAGTTTCGTCCCTGGTGCCTCTGGAAACACCATATATTTT. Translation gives CASSFVPGASGNTIYF.

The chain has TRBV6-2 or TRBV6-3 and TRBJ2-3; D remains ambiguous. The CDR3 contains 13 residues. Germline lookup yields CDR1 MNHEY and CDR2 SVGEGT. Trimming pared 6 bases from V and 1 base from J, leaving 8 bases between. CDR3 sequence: CASSPGGTDTQYF. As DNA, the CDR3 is TGTGCCAGCAGCCCTGGGGGCACAGATACGCAGTATTTT.

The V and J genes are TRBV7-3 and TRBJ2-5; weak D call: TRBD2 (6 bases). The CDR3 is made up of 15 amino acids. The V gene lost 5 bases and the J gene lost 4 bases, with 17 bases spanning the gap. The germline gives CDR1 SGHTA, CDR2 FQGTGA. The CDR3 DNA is TGTGCCAGCAGCCCCACGACTAGTCTGGGAGAGACCCAGTACTTC. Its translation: CASSPTTSLGETQYF.

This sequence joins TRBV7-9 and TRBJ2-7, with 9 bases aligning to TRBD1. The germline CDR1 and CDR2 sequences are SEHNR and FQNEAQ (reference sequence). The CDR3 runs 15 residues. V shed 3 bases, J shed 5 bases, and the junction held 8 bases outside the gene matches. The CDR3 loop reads CASSFTGQGRNEQYF. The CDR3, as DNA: TGTGCCAGCAGCTTTACGGGACAGGGTAGGAACGAGCAGTACTTC.

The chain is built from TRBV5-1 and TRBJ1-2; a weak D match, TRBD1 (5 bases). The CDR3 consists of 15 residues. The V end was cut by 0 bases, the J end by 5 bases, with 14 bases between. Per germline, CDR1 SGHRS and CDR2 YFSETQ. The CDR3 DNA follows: TGCGCCAGCAGCTTGGAGGAGGGGAGCGGGTATGGCTACACCTTC. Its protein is CASSLEEGSGYGYTF.

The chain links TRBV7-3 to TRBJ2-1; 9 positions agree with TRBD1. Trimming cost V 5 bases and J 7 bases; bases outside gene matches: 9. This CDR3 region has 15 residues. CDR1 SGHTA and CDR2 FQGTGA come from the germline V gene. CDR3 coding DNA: TGTGCCAGCAGCCTGGGACAGGGTCGGGAGAATGAGCAGTTCTTC. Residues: CASSLGQGRENEQFF.

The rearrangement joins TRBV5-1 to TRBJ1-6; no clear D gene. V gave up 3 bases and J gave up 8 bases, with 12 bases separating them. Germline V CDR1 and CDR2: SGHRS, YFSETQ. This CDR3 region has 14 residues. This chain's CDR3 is CASSSGNQDSPLHF. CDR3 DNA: TGCGCCAGCAGCTCGGGGAATCAGGATTCACCCCTCCACTTT.

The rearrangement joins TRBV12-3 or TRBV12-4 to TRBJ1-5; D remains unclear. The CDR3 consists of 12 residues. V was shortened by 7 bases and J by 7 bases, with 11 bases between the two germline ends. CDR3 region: CASTAYGQPQHF. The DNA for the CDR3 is TGTGCCAGCACCGCCTACGGGCAGCCCCAGCATTTT.

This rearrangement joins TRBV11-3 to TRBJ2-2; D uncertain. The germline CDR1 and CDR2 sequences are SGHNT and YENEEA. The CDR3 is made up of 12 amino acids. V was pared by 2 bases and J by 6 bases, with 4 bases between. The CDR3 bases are TGTGCCAGCAGCTTATTGGCCGGGGAGCTGTTTTTT. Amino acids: CASSLLAGELFF.

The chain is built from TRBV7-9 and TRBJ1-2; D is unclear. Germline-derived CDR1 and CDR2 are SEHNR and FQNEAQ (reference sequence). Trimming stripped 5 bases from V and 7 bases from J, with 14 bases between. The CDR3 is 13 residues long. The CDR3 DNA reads TGTGCCAGCAGCCCCGATACACGCCCTGGCTACACCTTC. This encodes CASSPDTRPGYTF. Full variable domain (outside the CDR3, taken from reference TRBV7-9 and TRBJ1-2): DTGVSQNPRHKITKRGQNVTFRCDPISEHNRLYWYRQTLGQGPEFLTYFQNEAQLEKSRLLSDRFSAERPKGSFSTLEIQRTEQGDSAMYLCASSPDTRPGYTFGSGTRLTVV.

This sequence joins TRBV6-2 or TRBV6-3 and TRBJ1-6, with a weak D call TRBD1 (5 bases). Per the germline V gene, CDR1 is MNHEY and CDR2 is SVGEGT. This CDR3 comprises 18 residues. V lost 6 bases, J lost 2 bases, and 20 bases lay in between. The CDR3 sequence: CASSHNRTPVTYNSPLHF. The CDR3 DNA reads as TGTGCCAGCAGCCATAACCGGACACCTGTTACCTATAATTCACCCCTCCACTTT.

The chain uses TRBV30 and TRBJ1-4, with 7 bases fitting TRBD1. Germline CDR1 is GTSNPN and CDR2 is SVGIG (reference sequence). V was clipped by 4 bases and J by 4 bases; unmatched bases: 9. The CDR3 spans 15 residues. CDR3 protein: CAWTPPDRYNEKLFF. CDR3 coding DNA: TGTGCCTGGACCCCGCCGGACAGGTATAATGAAAAACTGTTTTTT.

In DNA, the CDR3 is TGTGCCAGCAGCGTAGGGCCCTCCGTGCGGGAGGACAATGAGCAGTTCTTC. This gives the protein CASSVGPSVREDNEQFF. This chain joins TRBV9 and TRBJ2-1; 8 bases fit TRBD2. Germline V lookup: CDR1 SGDLS, CDR2 YYNGEE. The CDR3 loop spans 17 amino acids. Trimming removed 0 bases from V and 5 bases from J; junction bases left unmatched: 10.

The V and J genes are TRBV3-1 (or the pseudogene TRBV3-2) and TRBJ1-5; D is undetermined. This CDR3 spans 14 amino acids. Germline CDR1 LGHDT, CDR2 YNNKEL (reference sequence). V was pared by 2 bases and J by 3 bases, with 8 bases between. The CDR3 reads CASSQSGNNQPQHF. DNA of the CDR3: TGTGCCAGCAGCCAATCTGGGAACAATCAGCCCCAGCATTTT.